This T cell receptor beta chain came from a study of lymphopenia after photon versus proton radiotherapy. Trimming shortened V by 8 bases and J by 8 bases, and 12 bases separated the two germline ends. Germline V lookup: CDR1 MNHEY, CDR2 SMNVEV (reference sequence). This CDR3 has 11 residues. Turning to this clone: Its antigen is undetermined.

Study-wide points: A bigger post-nadir fall in TCR diversity correlated inversely with survival time in deceased patients.

The assay was immunoSEQ multiplex PCR, and TCRdb's table has in-frame clones only and misses some. The sample has roughly 57,000 clones, about four fifths seen once. Here the sequenced sample was peripheral blood, taken from a patient treated with photon-based radiotherapy. This chain links TRBV27 with TRBJ1-1; possibly TRBD1 for D (6 bases). This receptor was obtained from a man over 45 with gastric cancer. The CDR3 sequence is CASWRGAEAFF. The CDR3 bases are TGTGCCAGCTGGAGGGGGGCCGAAGCTTTCTTT.